One sample yielded the 23 T cell receptor beta chains listed below, sequenced in a study of CD4 and CD8 cells across lung adenocarcinoma regions. TCRdb independently ran MiXCR on the PCR reads; one entry per CDR3 protein. This sample has more than 15,000 distinct CDR3 sequences, with 46% found just once. Sequenced material: CD4+ T cells from the margin of a lung tumor. These receptors were taken from a male donor with lung adenocarcinoma. The CD4 and CD8 labels of this study may be unreliable.

This clonotype was picked up many times. V is TRBV9 and J is TRBJ1-1, with D perhaps matching TRBD1 (6 bases). Germline V gene lookup returns CDR1 SGDLS and CDR2 YYNGEE. V was trimmed by 1 base and J by 10 bases, leaving 17 bases between them. This CDR3 region has 14 residues. Written as DNA, the CDR3 is TGTGCCAGCAGCGTACTCTCCTCAGGGGACCGAGCTTTCTTT. Translation: CASSVLSSGDRAFF.

CDR3 coding DNA: TGTGCCAGCAGCCAGTCTTCCGGCTACACCTTC. The encoded protein is CASSQSSGYTF. V usage is TRBV3-1 and J usage is TRBJ1-2; D ambiguous. This CDR3 is built from 11 residues. With 3 bases removed from V and 8 bases from J, the gap between germline ends came to 7 bases. CDR1 and CDR2 (germline): LGHDT, YNNKEL (reference sequence).

This clonotype came up many times. The chain employs TRBV4-2 and TRBJ2-2, with D unresolved. Germline loops: CDR1 LGHNA, CDR2 YNFKEQ. The V end lost 3 bases, the J end lost 7 bases, and 9 bases lay between the germline ends. The CDR3 extends over 13 amino acids. CDR3 loop: CASSHRISGELFF. Written as DNA, the CDR3 is TGTGCCAGCAGCCATAGAATCAGCGGGGAGCTGTTTTTT.

This clonotype was found many times. The genes are TRBV18 and TRBJ2-1; 7 nucleotides align to TRBD2. CDR3 length: 15 amino acids. CDR1 is KGHSH, CDR2 LQKENI, per germline. The V segment lost 3 bases and the J segment 5 bases; nucleotides outside the gene matches: 7. The CDR3 DNA sequence: TGTGCCAGCTCACCCCGGGGGAGCGGGAACAATGAGCAGTTCTTC. Translated, it gives CASSPRGSGNNEQFF.

The rearrangement joins TRBV11-2 to TRBJ2-1, with a possible D match to TRBD2 (6 bases). The J call could be wrong; TRBJ2-5 is a better fit for the DNA end. The CDR3 has 15 amino acids. Germline-derived CDR1 and CDR2 are SGHAT and FQNNGV. The CDR3: CASSLGAGPQETQYF. The CDR3 bases are TGTGCCAGCAGCTTAGGTGCGGGGCCACAAGAGACCCAGTACTTC.

This sequence joins TRBV6-4 and TRBJ2-5; D is perhaps TRBD1 or TRBD2 (6 bases each). Trimming left V 9 bases short and J 11 bases short, with 28 bases between. This CDR3 has 15 residues. Germline values: CDR1 MRHNA, CDR2 SNTAGT. The DNA of the CDR3 is TGTGCCAGGGGGGACGGGGGCCGGGGCCCAGATACGCAGTACTTC. Its protein is CARGDGGRGPDTQYF.

V and J are TRBV20-1 and TRBJ2-3; possibly TRBD2 for D (6 bases). The CDR3 covers 13 residues. CDR1 is DFQATT, CDR2 SNEGSKA, per germline (reference sequence). Trimming took off 6 bases at V and 3 bases at J, with 13 bases between the two ends. The CDR3 coding sequence is TGCAGTGCGTTCCCCAGCGGGACAGATACGCAGTATTTT. Its protein is CSAFPSGTDTQYF.

This clonotype was seen repeatedly, ten times or more. The V gene is TRBV4-1, the J gene TRBJ2-1; 8 bases line up with TRBD2. The J call is in doubt because the DNA end fits TRBJ2-5 better. CDR1 MGHRA and CDR2 YSYEKL come from the germline V gene. The CDR3 is made up of 17 amino acids. The CDR3 sequence: CASSHVGRGGAQETQYF. The DNA of the CDR3 is TGCGCCAGCAGCCACGTCGGGAGGGGCGGGGCTCAAGAGACCCAGTACTTC.

The sample holds many counts of this clonotype. V and J are TRBV6-5 and TRBJ2-7; 8 nucleotides agree with TRBD1. Per the germline V gene, CDR1 is MNHEY and CDR2 is SVGAGI. The ends lost 4 bases at V and 4 bases at J; junction bases unmatched: 6. CDR3 length: 14 residues. The CDR3 here is CASSFGQGGYEQYF. Written as DNA, the CDR3 is TGTGCCAGCAGTTTCGGACAGGGTGGGTACGAGCAGTACTTC.

The V call is TRBV10-2, the J call TRBJ2-2; 11 bases match TRBD1. Germline CDR1 reads WSHSY; CDR2 reads SAAADI. V lost 5 bases to trimming and J lost 3 bases; unmatched junction nucleotides: 5. The CDR3 has 16 residues. The CDR3 sequence is CASSHRDRGYTGELFF. CDR3 sequence (DNA): TGCGCCAGCAGTCACCGGGACAGGGGGTACACCGGGGAGCTGTTTTTT.

This clonotype was observed a handful of times. The chain joins TRBV29-1 to TRBJ2-1; D is ambiguous. The DNA end is more similar to TRBJ2-5, so the J call may be wrong. The CDR3 contains 15 residues. Germline CDR1 SQVTM, CDR2 ANQGSEA. The CDR3 DNA is TGCAGCGTTGCTGTGAATCGGGCTACTCAAGAGACCCAGTACTTC. Its translation is CSVAVNRATQETQYF.

This sequence joins TRBV27 and TRBJ2-3; 9 nucleotides agree with TRBD2. The CDR3 spans 19 residues. Germline-derived CDR1 and CDR2 are MNHEY and SMNVEV (reference sequence). V shed 8 bases and J 3 bases; nucleotides not matched to a gene: 21. Here the CDR3 reads CASRPGGLATSRGTDTQYF. The CDR3 DNA is TGTGCCAGCCGCCCTGGAGGACTAGCGACATCCAGGGGGACAGATACGCAGTATTTT.

This clonotype has more than one count but fewer than ten. The chain couples TRBV12-3 or TRBV12-4 to TRBJ2-5; D tentatively fits TRBD1 or TRBD2 (5 bases each). V lost 5 bases, J lost 5 bases, and 9 bases lay in between. The CDR3 consists of 12 residues. For the CDR3, the DNA is TGTGCCAGCAGTCCAGGGACGGAGACCCAGTACTTC. Its protein product is CASSPGTETQYF.

This sequence joins TRBV5-1 and TRBJ1-3; no definite D call. The germline V gene has CDR1 SGHRS and CDR2 YFSETQ. CDR3 size: 13 residues. The V end lost 4 bases, the J end lost 7 bases, and 12 bases lay between the germline ends. The CDR3 DNA reads as TGCGCCAGCAGCCCACCGGGTCAGAACACCATATATTTT. Protein product: CASSPPGQNTIYF.

The chain carries TRBV10-2 and TRBJ2-3, with D possibly called TRBD1 or TRBD2 (5 bases each). Germline V gives CDR1 WSHSY, CDR2 SAAADI. The CDR3 totals 14 residues. The CDR3 loop is CGGRALGAKDTQYF. The CDR3 DNA follows: TGCGGCGGCAGGGCACTGGGAGCCAAAGACACGCAGTATTTT.

This clonotype ranks as large (0.1 to 1%). V and J are TRBV25-1 and TRBJ2-4; the D call may be TRBD1 or TRBD2 (5 bases each). Per the germline V gene, CDR1 is MGHDK and CDR2 is SYGVNS. The V and J ends lost 4 bases and 9 bases respectively, with 19 bases between them. This CDR3 has 15 amino acids. CDR3 sequence (DNA): TGTGCCAGCAGTGTCCGGGACCTCCGAGGGGCCATTCAGTACTTC. Amino acid sequence: CASSVRDLRGAIQYF.

This clonotype is medium-sized (0.01 to 0.1%) by share. V is TRBV6-4 and J is TRBJ2-3; TRBD2 matches 10 bases. Per germline, CDR1 MRHNA and CDR2 SNTAGT. This CDR3 region has 15 residues. Unmatched junction bases numbered 4, after V lost 4 bases and J lost 3 bases. The CDR3 nucleotides are TGTGCCAGCAGTGTTCTAGCGGGAGAGACAGATACGCAGTATTTT. Its protein is CASSVLAGETDTQYF.

The chain joins TRBV28 to TRBJ2-1, with 7 positions matching TRBD2. Germline CDR1 MDHEN, CDR2 SYDVKM. V shed 5 bases, J shed 6 bases, and the junction held 7 bases outside the gene matches. This CDR3 is 14 amino acids long. CDR3 DNA sequence: TGTGCCAGCAGTCCAGCGGGAATGGTCAATGAGCAGTTCTTC. It yields the protein CASSPAGMVNEQFF.

This clonotype occurred a few times. The J gene is TRBJ1-2, the V gene TRBV3-1; the D is unclear. Deletions cut 5 bases from V and 3 bases from J, with 13 bases between. Germline loops: CDR1 LGHDT, CDR2 YNNKEL (reference sequence). CDR3 length: 14 amino acids. Here the CDR3 reads CASSLSGGYYGYTF. CDR3 coding DNA: TGTGCCAGCAGCTTAAGTGGAGGGTACTATGGCTACACCTTC.

There are many counts of this clonotype. The chain links TRBV7-6 to TRBJ2-1; TRBD2 aligns across 15 bases. V shed 5 bases, J shed 9 bases, and the junction held 8 bases outside the gene matches. The CDR3 contains 16 residues. Germline CDR1 reads SGHVS; CDR2 reads FNYEAQ. CDR3: CASSPRGLAGGSEQFF. DNA of the CDR3: TGTGCCAGCAGCCCCCGAGGACTAGCGGGGGGGAGTGAGCAGTTCTTC.

This clonotype has more than one count but fewer than ten. The V call is TRBV20-1, the J call TRBJ2-1; 8 bases are a match to TRBD2. The J call may be in error: the DNA end matches TRBJ2-7 better. The CDR3 length is 14 residues. CDR1 is DFQATT and CDR2 is SNEGSKA in the germline V gene (reference sequence). The CDR3, as DNA: TGCAGTGCTAGAGAGGGGACTAGGGATTACGAGCAGTACTTC. Translation: CSAREGTRDYEQYF.

This clonotype was recorded a few times. The V gene is TRBV6-5, the J gene TRBJ2-7; 9 bases line up with TRBD2. J lost 0 bases, V lost 7 bases, and 7 bases had no gene match. The germline V gene has CDR1 MNHEY and CDR2 SVGAGI. The CDR3 has 15 amino acids. CDR3 nucleotides: TGTGCCAGCATGTTAGCGGGAGCGAACTCCTACGAGCAGTACTTC. It encodes CASMLAGANSYEQYF.

This clonotype is medium-sized (0.01 to 0.1%). The rearrangement joins TRBV6-1 to TRBJ1-5; 7 bases fit TRBD1. V trimming: 2 bases; J trimming: 7 bases; junction bases outside the gene matches: 8. The germline V gene encodes CDR1 MNHNS and CDR2 SASEGT. The CDR3 has 15 amino acids. The CDR3 loop is CASSEFRGVVQPQHF. The CDR3 nucleotides are TGTGCCAGCAGTGAATTCAGGGGGGTAGTCCAGCCCCAGCATTTT.